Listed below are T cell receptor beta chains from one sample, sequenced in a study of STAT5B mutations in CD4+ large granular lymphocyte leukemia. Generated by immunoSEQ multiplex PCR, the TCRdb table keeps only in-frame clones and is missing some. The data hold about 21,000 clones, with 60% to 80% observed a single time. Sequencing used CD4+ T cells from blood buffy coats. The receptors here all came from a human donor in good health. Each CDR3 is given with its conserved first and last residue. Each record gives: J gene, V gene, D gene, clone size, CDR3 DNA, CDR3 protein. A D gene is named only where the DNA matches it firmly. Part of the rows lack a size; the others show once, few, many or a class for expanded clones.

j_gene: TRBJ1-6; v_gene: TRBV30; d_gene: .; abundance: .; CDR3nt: TGTGCCTGGAAGGAGGGCCTGAATTCACCCCTCCACTTT; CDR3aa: CAWKEGLNSPLHF
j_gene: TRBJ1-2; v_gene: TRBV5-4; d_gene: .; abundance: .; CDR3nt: TGTGCCAGCAGCTTGGATCGGCAGTATGGCTACACCTTC; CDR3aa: CASSLDRQYGYTF
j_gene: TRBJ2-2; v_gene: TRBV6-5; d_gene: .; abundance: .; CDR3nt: TGTGCCAGCAGTTACTCAGGGGAGACCGGGGAGCTGTTTTTT; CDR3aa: CASSYSGETGELFF
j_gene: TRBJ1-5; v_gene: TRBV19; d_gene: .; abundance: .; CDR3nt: TGTGCCAGTAGTATAGGGGGTGGAGGAAGCAATCAGCCCCAGCATTTT; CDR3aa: CASSIGGGGSNQPQHF
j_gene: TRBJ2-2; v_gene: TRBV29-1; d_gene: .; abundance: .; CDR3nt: TGCAGCGTTGAAGACACCATCACCGGGGAGCTGTTTTTT; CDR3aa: CSVEDTITGELFF
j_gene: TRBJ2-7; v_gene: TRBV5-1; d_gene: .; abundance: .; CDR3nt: TGCGCCAGCAGCTTGAATTTCTACGAGCAGTACTTC; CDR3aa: CASSLNFYEQYF
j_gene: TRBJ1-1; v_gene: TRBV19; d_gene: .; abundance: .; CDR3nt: TGTGCCAGTAGAACAAGACTGAACACTGAAGCTTTCTTT; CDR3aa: CASRTRLNTEAFF
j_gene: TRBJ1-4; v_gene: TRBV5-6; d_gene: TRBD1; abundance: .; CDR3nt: TGTGCCAGCAGCTTTTCCCGGGACAGGTACGACGGAAAACTGTTTTTT; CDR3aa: CASSFSRDRYDGKLFF
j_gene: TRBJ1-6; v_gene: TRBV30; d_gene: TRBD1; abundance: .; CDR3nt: TGTGCCTGGAGCAAGACAGGGGGACCATATAATTCACCCCTCCACTTT; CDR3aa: CAWSKTGGPYNSPLHF
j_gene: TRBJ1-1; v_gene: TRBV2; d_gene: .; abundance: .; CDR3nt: TGTGCCAGCAGTGTTGGGGGGGCGGGCACTGAAGCTTTCTTT; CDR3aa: CASSVGGAGTEAFF
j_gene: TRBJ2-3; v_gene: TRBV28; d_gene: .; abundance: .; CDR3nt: TGTGCCAGCAGTAGGGACACAGATAGGGATACGCAGTATTTT; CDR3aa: CASSRDTDRDTQYF
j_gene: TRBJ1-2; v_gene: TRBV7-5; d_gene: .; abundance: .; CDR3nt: TGTGCCAGAAGCTCCACCGGGACAGGGGGCCCCTATGGCTACACCTTC; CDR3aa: CARSSTGTGGPYGYTF
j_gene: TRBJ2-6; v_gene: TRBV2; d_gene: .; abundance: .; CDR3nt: TGTGCCAGCGTCCGGGACACAATTTCTGGGGCCAACGTCCTGACTTTC; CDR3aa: CASVRDTISGANVLTF
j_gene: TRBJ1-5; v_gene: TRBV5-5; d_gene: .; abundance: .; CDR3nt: TGTGCCAGCAGCTTGTCAGATTATAGCAATCAGCCCCAGCATTTT; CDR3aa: CASSLSDYSNQPQHF
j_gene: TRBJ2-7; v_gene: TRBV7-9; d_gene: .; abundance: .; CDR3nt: TGTGCCAGCAGCGGCACCAGCGGTGGAAACTACGAGCAGTACTTC; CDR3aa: CASSGTSGGNYEQYF
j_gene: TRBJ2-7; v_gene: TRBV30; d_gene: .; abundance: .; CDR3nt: TGTGCCTGGAGTGTGGGCTACGAGCAGTACTTC; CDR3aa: CAWSVGYEQYF
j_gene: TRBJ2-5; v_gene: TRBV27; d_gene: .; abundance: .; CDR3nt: TGTGCCAGCAGTCCCTACACGAGCGAGACCCAGTACTTC; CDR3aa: CASSPYTSETQYF
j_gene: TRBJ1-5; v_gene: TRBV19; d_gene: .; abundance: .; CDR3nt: TGTGCCAGTGCGAACCCTAATCAGCCCCAGCATTTT; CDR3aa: CASANPNQPQHF
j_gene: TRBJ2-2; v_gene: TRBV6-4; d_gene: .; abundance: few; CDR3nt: TGTGCCAGCAGTCAGGGAGGCTACACCGGGGAGCTGTTTTTT; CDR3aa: CASSQGGYTGELFF
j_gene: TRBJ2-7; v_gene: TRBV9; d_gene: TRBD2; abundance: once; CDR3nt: TGTGCCAGCAGCGTAGATAGCGGGAGATCCTACGAGCAGTACTTC; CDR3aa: CASSVDSGRSYEQYF